The clone carrying this T cell receptor (beta chain) was picked up a small number of times. In the authors' workflow: Counts of nucleated cells, estimated from reference gene primer amplification, were obtained. Measured with immunoSEQ multiplex PCR; TCRdb has only the in-frame clones, and not every one. V, J and clone size derive from that table, while D and trimming were established from the DNA sequence. The sample contains more than 50,000 clones, 60% to 75% of which appear only once. V lost 0 bases and J lost 0, with 9 bases in between. This CDR3 spans 16 amino acids. CDR1 SGHTA and CDR2 FQGNSA come from the germline V gene. These data originate in a study of blood T cell repertoires in COVID-19. About the study: COVID-19 samples, acute and convalescent, were from the United States, Italy and Spain. In each case, the material was cDNA or gDNA derived from T cells, B-cell-depleted T cells, or PBMCs.

The TCR originated in a woman older than 75 with acute or convalescent COVID-19. The chain has TRBV7-2 and TRBJ1-3; D gene unclear. Sequencing used peripheral blood. The CDR3 here is CASSLALAGSGNTIYF. The CDR3 bases are TGTGCCAGCAGCTTAGCGCTAGCTGGCTCTGGAAACACCATATATTTT.